The 22 T cell receptor beta chains reported below all come from one sample, sequenced in a study of blood T cell repertoires in COVID-19 (dated by TCRdb to the early 2020s). Library method: the immunoSEQ multiplex PCR assay. The table was pulled from immuneACCESS by TCRdb, which kept in-frame rearrangements only. Such tables lose some clones; where checked, under half of the loss comes from unresolved V genes, and the rest has no known cause. For this sample there are approximately 100,000 clones; more than 75% appear just once. Roughly 15% of the sample lies in the top ten. Sequencing input: peripheral blood. Receptors originate from a man aged 50-59 years with acute or convalescent COVID-19.

The sample holds one count of this clone. V usage is TRBV12-3 or TRBV12-4 and J usage is TRBJ2-7; no clear D. Trimming left V 4 bases short and J 0 bases short, with 7 bases between. CDR3 length: 13 residues. In DNA, the CDR3 is TGTGCCAGCAGTTATGCGGACTCCTACGAGCAGTACTTC. Residues: CASSYADSYEQYF.

This sequence joins TRBV7-9 and TRBJ1-1; the match to TRBD1 covers 9 bases. This CDR3 has 15 residues. Germline trimming cut 5 bases from V and 0 bases from J; bases unmatched to any gene: 4. The V gene's germline CDR1 is SEHNR and CDR2 FQNEAQ (reference sequence). CDR3 sequence reads: CASSPDRGLNTEAFF. Here the CDR3 DNA reads TGTGCCAGCAGCCCGGACAGGGGTCTGAACACTGAAGCTTTCTTT.

The chain employs TRBV15 and TRBJ2-5; D unresolved. Germline V gives CDR1 LNHNV, CDR2 YYDKDF (reference sequence). Trimming left V 1 base short and J 4 bases short, with 13 bases between. The CDR3 loop spans 15 amino acids. In nucleotides, the CDR3 is TGTGCCACCAGCAGAGTAGCCGGTGGTGTAGAGACCCAGTACTTC. It yields the protein CATSRVAGGVETQYF.

The genes are TRBV29-1 and TRBJ1-2, with 7 bases lining up with TRBD1. Germline V gene data show CDR1 as SQVTM and CDR2 as ANQGSEA. Trimming removed 6 bases from V and 8 bases from J; junction bases left unmatched: 15. This CDR3 has 14 amino acids. CDR3: CSVNKGGGQVGYTF. The CDR3 DNA is TGCAGCGTCAACAAGGGAGGAGGACAGGTCGGCTACACCTTC.

This clone has just one count. One end of the junction fails to match germline, which may point to a read error. The chain joins TRBV6-6 to TRBJ2-2; perhaps TRBD2 as D (5 bases). Germline V gene data show CDR1 as MNHNY and CDR2 as SVGAGI (reference sequence). This CDR3 has 15 residues. CDR3 region: CASSHSSGNTGELFF. For the CDR3, the DNA is TGTGCCAGCAGTCACTCCAGCGGGAACACCGGGGAGCTGTTTTTT.

This clone appeared a single time. This chain uses TRBV30 with TRBJ2-3; D is perhaps TRBD1 (5 bases). In germline, CDR1 is GTSNPN, CDR2 SVGIG (reference sequence). The length of the CDR3 is 12 residues. Trimming left V 5 bases short and J 7 bases short, with 13 bases between. Here the CDR3 DNA reads TGTGCCTGGGGGGATGACAGTTATACGCAGTATTTT. Residues: CAWGDDSYTQYF.

V gene TRBV7-9 combines with J gene TRBJ2-5; D not certain. CDR3 size: 14 residues. Looked up from germline, CDR1 is SEHNR and CDR2 is FQNEAQ (reference sequence). Trimming left V 2 bases short and J 1 base short, with 8 bases between. CDR3 sequence (DNA): TGTGCCAGCAGCTTACTAGGTTTCCAAGAGACCCAGTACTTC. Protein product: CASSLLGFQETQYF.

The V gene is TRBV7-9, the J gene TRBJ2-2, with D tentatively TRBD2 (6 bases). This CDR3 contains 16 residues. The germline gives CDR1 SEHNR, CDR2 FQNEAQ (reference sequence). Between the trimmed V and J ends, which lost 5 bases and 4 bases, there was a span of 17 bases. CDR3 sequence reads: CASSRDFGTGTGELFF. CDR3 nucleotides: TGTGCCAGCAGCCGGGACTTCGGGACGGGCACCGGGGAGCTGTTTTTT. Supplemented by reference TRBV7-9 and TRBJ2-2, the full variable domain reads DTGVSQNPRHKITKRGQNVTFRCDPISEHNRLYWYRQTLGQGPEFLTYFQNEAQLEKSRLLSDRFSAERPKGSFSTLEIQRTEQGDSAMYLCASSRDFGTGTGELFFGEGSRLTVL.

The chain is built from TRBV2 and TRBJ2-1; 11 nucleotides agree with TRBD2. V gave up 4 bases and J gave up 10 bases; unmatched junction bases: 18. The CDR3 is made up of 18 amino acids. CDR1 is SNHLY and CDR2 is FYNNEI in the germline V gene. The CDR3 DNA reads TGTGCCAGCAGTGGGTGGGGGTTAGCGGGAGGGCCCCCAGGGGAGCAGTTCTTC. This encodes CASSGWGLAGGPPGEQFF. Full variable domain (remainder filled in from reference TRBV2 and TRBJ2-1): EPEVTQTPSHQVTQMGQEVILRCVPISNHLYFYWYRQILGQKVEFLVSFYNNEISEKSEIFDDQFSVERPDGSNFTLKIRSTKLEDSAMYFCASSGWGLAGGPPGEQFFGPGTRLTVL.

CDR3 residues: CASSIVGTGGYNEQFF. CDR3 DNA sequence: TGTGCCAGTAGTATAGTGGGGACGGGGGGCTACAATGAGCAGTTCTTC. This chain links TRBV19 with TRBJ2-1; 7 bases fit TRBD2. From germline, CDR1 is LNHDA and CDR2 SQIVND (reference sequence). V gave up 1 base and J gave up 3 bases; unmatched junction bases: 6. This CDR3 is built from 16 residues.

This chain links TRBV5-1 with TRBJ2-7; D unclear. Germline V gene lookup returns CDR1 SGHRS and CDR2 YFSETQ. The CDR3 totals 13 residues. V lost 6 bases and J 5 bases, leaving 15 bases between the germline ends. CDR3 nucleotide sequence: TGCGCCAGCACCCGAGGCATCTTGAACGAGCAGTACTTC. Translating gives CASTRGILNEQYF.

The chain combines TRBV28 with TRBJ1-2, with a tentative D call TRBD1 (6 bases). The germline V gene has CDR1 MDHEN and CDR2 SYDVKM. The CDR3 consists of 14 residues. Trimming removed 5 bases from V and 8 bases from J, with 18 bases in between. In DNA form, the CDR3 reads TGTGCCAGCAGTGGGGTGGGCAGACAGGACGGCTACACCTTC. Protein sequence: CASSGVGRQDGYTF.

The chain recombines TRBV5-1 with TRBJ2-7; the D is unclear. The CDR3 spans 14 residues. Germline-derived CDR1 and CDR2 are SGHRS and YFSETQ. V was trimmed by 4 bases and J by 2 bases, leaving 13 bases between them. CDR3 sequence (DNA): TGCGCCAGCAGCCTGACAAATTCCCCCTACGAGCAGTACTTC. Translating it yields CASSLTNSPYEQYF.

This clone was observed once. The V and J genes are TRBV15 and TRBJ1-4; 9 bases are shared with TRBD1. CDR1 LNHNV and CDR2 YYDKDF come from the germline V gene (reference sequence). CDR3 length: 14 residues. V gave up 3 bases and J gave up 8 bases; unmatched junction bases: 4. CDR3 loop: CATSRTGGEEKLFF. Written as DNA, the CDR3 is TGTGCCACCAGCAGGACAGGGGGGGAGGAAAAACTGTTTTTT.

The CDR3 DNA reads TGTGCCAGCAGTTACTCTAAAGGACTCAATGAAAAACTGTTTTTT. It is translated as CASSYSKGLNEKLFF. The chain couples TRBV6-6 to TRBJ1-4; D gene unclear. Per germline, CDR1 MNHNY and CDR2 SVGAGI (reference sequence). Trimming cost V 0 bases and J 5 bases, with 10 bases left between them. The CDR3 contains 15 residues.

This chain links TRBV27 with TRBJ2-1; D may be TRBD1 (6 bases). The CDR3 length is 15 residues. V shed 6 bases and J shed 0 bases, with 12 bases lying between them. CDR1 MNHEY and CDR2 SMNVEV come from the germline V gene (reference sequence). This CDR3 is CASRTQGYSYNEQFF. The CDR3 DNA sequence: TGTGCCAGCAGAACACAGGGCTACTCCTACAATGAGCAGTTCTTC.

This chain connects TRBV18 to TRBJ2-7; 8 positions match TRBD2. V lost 3 bases, J lost 2 bases, and 9 bases stayed unmatched. CDR3 length: 16 amino acids. The V gene's germline CDR1 is KGHSH and CDR2 LQKENI. CDR3: CASSPRGGTSPYEQYF. The CDR3 bases are TGTGCCAGCTCACCCCGGGGGGGGACCTCTCCCTACGAGCAGTACTTC.

The J gene is TRBJ1-5, the V gene TRBV24-1, with TRBD1 matching 8 bases. The CDR3 runs to 13 residues. The trim removed 5 bases at V and 7 bases at J, leaving 3 bases unmatched. Looked up from germline, CDR1 is KGHDR and CDR2 is SFDVKD. The CDR3 reads CATSVTGGQPQHF. As DNA, the CDR3 is TGTGCCACCAGTGTTACAGGGGGGCAGCCCCAGCATTTT.

The chain is built from TRBV7-2 and TRBJ2-3; TRBD2 matches at 12 bases. Losses at the gene ends were 4 bases for V and 9 bases for J; bases not matched to a gene: 2. Germline V gene sequence: CDR1 SGHTA, CDR2 FQGNSA. The CDR3 is 13 amino acids. In DNA, the CDR3 is TGTGCCAGCAGCTATACTAGCGGGAGGACGCAGTATTTT. Protein: CASSYTSGRTQYF.

The chain carries TRBV25-1 and TRBJ1-4, with 7 positions matching TRBD1. The CDR3 has 15 residues. The ends lost 4 bases at V and 5 bases at J; junction bases unmatched: 7. CDR1 MGHDK and CDR2 SYGVNS come from the germline V gene. CDR3 in DNA: TGTGCCAGCAGTGTATTAGGGGGCCCCAATGAAAAACTGTTTTTT. It specifies CASSVLGGPNEKLFF.

The chain joins TRBV19 to TRBJ1-2, with 9 positions matching TRBD1. Germline V gene lookup returns CDR1 LNHDA and CDR2 SQIVND (reference sequence). This CDR3 has 13 amino acids. Trimming took 6 bases from V and 5 from J; bases not matched to a gene: 4. This chain's CDR3 is CASSPGQGYGYTF. The CDR3, as DNA: TGTGCCAGTAGCCCCGGACAGGGGTATGGCTACACCTTC. The complete variable domain, with remaining parts taken from reference TRBV19 and TRBJ1-2, reads DGGITQSPKYLFRKEGQNVTLSCEQNLNHDAMYWYRQDPGQGLRLIYYSQIVNDFQKGDIAEGYSVSREKKESFPLTVTSAQKNPTAFYLCASSPGQGYGYTFGSGTRLTVV.

In its sample, this clone was seen a few times. The chain carries TRBV11-2 and TRBJ1-1, with D hard to call. The CDR3 is made up of 11 amino acids. Germline CDR1 and CDR2: SGHAT and FQNNGV. CDR3: CASARNTEAFF. CDR3 DNA: TGTGCGAGCGCGCGGAACACTGAAGCTTTCTTT.